This T cell receptor beta chain was found in a study of metastatic and nonmetastatic thyroid tumors. TCRdb re-called the PCR reads through MiXCR. The table has 9,000 to 15,000 clones, approximately 35% seen once. Thyroid surgery took place with no prior treatment in any patient. This clone was detected many times. The CDR3 totals 15 residues. V dropped 6 bases and J dropped 5; count of bases not matched to a gene: 7. Germline CDR1 reads KGHSH; CDR2 reads LQKENI. The specimen was tumor tissue. This chain links TRBV18 with TRBJ2-1; TRBD1 agrees at 10 bases. This clonotype originated in a female donor with papillary thyroid cancer or a benign thyroid nodule (not recorded which). Some clones in this sample may be carry-over from other donors' samples. CDR3 in amino acids: CASSAGTGVNNEQFF. The CDR3 nucleotides are TGTGCCAGCTCCGCAGGGACAGGGGTGAACAATGAGCAGTTCTTC.